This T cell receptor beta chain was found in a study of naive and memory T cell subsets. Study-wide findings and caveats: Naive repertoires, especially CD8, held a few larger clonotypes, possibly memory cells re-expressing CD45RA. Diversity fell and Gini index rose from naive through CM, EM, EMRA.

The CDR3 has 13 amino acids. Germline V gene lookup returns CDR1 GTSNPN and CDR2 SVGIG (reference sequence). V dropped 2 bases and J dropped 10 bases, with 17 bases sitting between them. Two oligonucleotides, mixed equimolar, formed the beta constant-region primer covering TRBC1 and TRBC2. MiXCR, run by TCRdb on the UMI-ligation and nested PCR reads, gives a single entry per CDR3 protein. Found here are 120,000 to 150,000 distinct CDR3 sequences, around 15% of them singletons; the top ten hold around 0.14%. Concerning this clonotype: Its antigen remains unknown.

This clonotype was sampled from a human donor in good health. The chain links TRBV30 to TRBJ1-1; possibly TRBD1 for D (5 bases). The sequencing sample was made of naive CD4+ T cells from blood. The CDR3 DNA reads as TGTGCCTGGAGTCCCAAGGACATCTCCCGAGCTTTCTTT. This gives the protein CAWSPKDISRAFF.